This T cell receptor beta chain stems from a study of blood T cells in healthy people across ages. A second roughly 6 to 12 cycle PCR used barcoded and J-beta primers. TCRdb reprocessed the 5' RACE reads via MiXCR and lists one record per CDR3 protein. The profile shows fewer than 900,000 distinct CDR3 sequences, roughly 40% of them singletons. The TCR originated in a man in his late teens or twenties in good health. Sequencing used blood.

The chain's CDR3 is CASSLQRGGLAEETQYF. In DNA, the CDR3 is TGTGCCAGCAGCTTACAGCGAGGGGGACTAGCGGAGGAGACCCAGTACTTC. V is TRBV7-3 and J is TRBJ2-5; 11 bases align to TRBD2. This CDR3 is 17 amino acids long. The germline CDR1 and CDR2 sequences are SGHTA and FQGTGA. Losses at the gene ends were 2 bases for V and 5 bases for J; bases not matched to a gene: 10.